This T cell receptor beta chain was recorded in a study of patients and donors after allogeneic stem cell transplantation. Trimming removed 9 bases at V and 0 bases at J, with 17 bases between. The CDR3 runs to 15 residues. The germline V gene has CDR1 LNHNV and CDR2 YYDKDF (reference sequence). TCRdb reprocessed the RT-PCR reads via MiXCR and lists one record per CDR3 protein. Found here are about a million distinct CDR3 sequences, 18% of them singletons; the top ten hold 5% to 6.5%. This chain uses TRBV15 with TRBJ1-1, with D possibly TRBD1 on 5 matching bases. The sample was blood, either unsorted or a sorted T cell fraction (not recorded which). The sequence was collected from a human donor who was either an allogeneic HSCT recipient or a stem cell or donor lymphocyte infusion donor (not recorded which). It is not recorded whose cells these are; they may come from a transplant donor. The CDR3 spells CATQPDGGMNTEAFF. The CDR3 DNA is TGTGCCACACAACCTGATGGGGGAATGAACACTGAAGCTTTCTTT.